The clone carrying this T cell receptor beta chain was seen at least ten times. Time point defined: newly diagnosed GD, antithyroid drugs for less than 3 months. Extracted PBMC RNA gave rise to the TCR library. Each patient gave approximately 9 milliliters of EDTA-anticoagulated peripheral blood. The sample is drawn from a study of regulatory T cells in long-lasting Graves disease. At the level of the study: Graves' patients diagnosed newly had used antithyroid drugs under 3 months.

CDR1 and CDR2 (germline): SNHLY, FYNNEI. The CDR3 loop spans 16 amino acids. V trimming: 7 bases; J trimming: 0 bases; junction bases outside the gene matches: 8. Building the TCR beta libraries relied on iRepertoire HTBI primers, and CDR3 regions underwent Arm-PCR. TCRdb analysed the multiplex PCR reads with MiXCR anew, one entry per CDR3 protein. The data show some 330,000 distinct CDR3 sequences, with approximately 10% seen just once and approximately 20% held by the top ten. The same data also contributed to another study, on T cells in Graves' hyperthyroidism and ophthalmopathy. That work states: Each diagnosis was grounded in clinical symptoms, serum thyroxine and TRAb, thyroid ultrasound, and orbital computed tomography. A median about 6 months before onset, the model predicted ophthalmopathy.

The clonotype was recovered from a woman aged 18-35 years with Graves disease. The chain joins TRBV2 to TRBJ1-4, with 7 bases that match TRBD1. The sample here was peripheral blood mononuclear cells (PBMCs), taken at new diagnosis, from a patient treated with antithyroid drugs. Here the CDR3 reads CASTPGQLATNEKLFF. For the CDR3, the DNA is TGTGCCAGCACGCCGGGACAGCTAGCAACTAATGAAAAACTGTTTTTT.